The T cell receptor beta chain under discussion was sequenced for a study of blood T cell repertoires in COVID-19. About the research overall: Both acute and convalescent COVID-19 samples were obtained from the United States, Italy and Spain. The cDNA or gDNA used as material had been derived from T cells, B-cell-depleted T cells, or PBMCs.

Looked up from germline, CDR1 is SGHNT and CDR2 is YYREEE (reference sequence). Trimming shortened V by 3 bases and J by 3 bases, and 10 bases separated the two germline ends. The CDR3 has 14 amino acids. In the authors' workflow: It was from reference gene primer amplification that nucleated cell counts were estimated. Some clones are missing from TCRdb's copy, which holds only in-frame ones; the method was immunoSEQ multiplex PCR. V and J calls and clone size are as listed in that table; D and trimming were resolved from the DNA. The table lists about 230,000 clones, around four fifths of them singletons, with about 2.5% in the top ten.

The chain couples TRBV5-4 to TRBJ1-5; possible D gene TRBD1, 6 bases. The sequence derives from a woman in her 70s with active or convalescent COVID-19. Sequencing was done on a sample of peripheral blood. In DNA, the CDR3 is TGTGCCAGCAGCTCAGGGGTCACCAATCAGCCCCAGCATTTT. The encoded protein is CASSSGVTNQPQHF.